This T cell receptor (beta chain) is from a study of blood T cells in healthy people across ages. CDR1 and CDR2 (germline): DFQATT, SNEGSKA (reference sequence). CDR3 size: 11 residues. This clonotype has more than one count but fewer than ten. Primers used in a second PCR of roughly 6 to 11 cycles were a sample-barcoded 5' primer and a J-beta primer mix. TCRdb reanalysed the 5' RACE reads using MiXCR and keeps one entry per CDR3 protein. The table has over 950,000 distinct CDR3 sequences, roughly two fifths seen once. The chain uses TRBV20-1 and TRBJ2-7; D is unresolved. Source material: blood. The clonotype comes from a man aged 18 to 35 in good health. This chain's CDR3 is CGRVHPDEQYF. CDR3 DNA: TGCGGACGGGTCCACCCCGATGAGCAGTACTTC.